This TCR beta chain originates from a study of blood T cell repertoires in COVID-19. Study-wide background: Whether acute or convalescent, the COVID-19 samples came from the United States, Italy and Spain. T cells, B-cell-depleted T cells, or PBMCs provided the cDNA or gDNA that served as material.

This clone was found once. Other DNA sequences in this sample translate to the same CDR3. In the authors' methods: Cell counts per sample came from amplifying reference gene primers. Assay used: immunoSEQ multiplex PCR; TCRdb lists only in-frame clones, some missing. V, J and clone size are those of that table, while D and trimming were read from the DNA. The repertoire holds roughly 220,000 clones, with 85% to 90% as singletons. Germline CDR1 reads SGHRS; CDR2 reads YFSETQ. Trimming shortened V by 0 bases and J by 3 bases, and 10 bases separated the two germline ends. The CDR3 has 14 amino acids. All enrollees were roughly 18 to 100 years old and from 25 or so US areas.

The V call is TRBV5-1, the J call TRBJ2-7, with a tentative D call TRBD1 (6 bases). The sequencing sample was made of PBMCs or T cells enriched from blood (not recorded which). The receptor was derived from a woman aged 45-60 years with acute COVID-19. The CDR3 protein is CASSLAGEGYEQYF. Written as DNA, the CDR3 is TGCGCCAGCAGCTTGGCAGGGGAAGGCTACGAGCAGTACTTC.